The rows below give T cell receptor beta chains drawn from one sample of a study of blood T cell repertoires in COVID-19. Produced via immunoSEQ multiplex PCR; TCRdb's table is partial and in-frame only. The data show about 96,000 clones, with approximately 84% seen just once and roughly 17% held by the top ten. The sample taken for sequencing was peripheral blood. These receptors all stem from a woman aged 55 to 70 with acute or convalescent COVID-19. Both conserved end residues are trimmed from each CDR3. A D gene is named only where the DNA matches it firmly.

j_gene,d_gene,v_gene,CDR3aa
TRBJ1-1,TRBD1,TRBV11-3,ASSRGQGVLF
TRBJ1-4,.,TRBV11-2,ASSLAAGGLGEKLF
TRBJ2-3,.,TRBV6-1,ASSEAKGSQNTQY
TRBJ1-1,.,TRBV7-8,ASRSMSGGTEAF
TRBJ1-2,.,TRBV28,ASSKEGGRNYGYT
TRBJ2-1,.,TRBV9,ASRRGGRLDNEQF
TRBJ2-7,TRBD2,TRBV11-3,ASSGQRETAYEQY
TRBJ1-1,.,TRBV27,ASIVQVMNTEAF
TRBJ2-5,TRBD2,TRBV9,ASSARPSGAGETQY
TRBJ1-4,.,TRBV24-1,ATSTGFGGKDNEKLF
TRBJ1-3,.,TRBV2,PRDMTVKLSGNTIY
TRBJ1-4,.,TRBV5-1,ASSLTGKENEKLF
TRBJ1-2,TRBD1,TRBV24-1,ATSSWQGASGYT
TRBJ1-2,.,TRBV6-5,ASSYSGRGRDYGYT
TRBJ1-2,.,TRBV6-5,ASSYSIVGRDYGYT
TRBJ2-1,TRBD2,TRBV6-2/TRBV6-3,ASSYPLAGAGNEQF
TRBJ1-6,TRBD1,TRBV19,ASSTGQVVNSPLH
TRBJ1-2,TRBD1,TRBV4-1,ASSQEARQGAIYGYT
TRBJ1-5,.,TRBV10-2,ASSERGAGVSNQPQH
TRBJ1-2,.,TRBV28,ASSFGGWLYGYT
TRBJ2-2,.,TRBV4-3,ASSRSPLTVEAGELF
TRBJ1-2,TRBD1,TRBV27,ASRGDRLVGGYT
TRBJ2-5,.,TRBV2,ASGGRQAQETQY
TRBJ1-2,.,TRBV29-1,SVVPQGKDGYT
TRBJ2-2,TRBD2,TRBV5-4,ASSLDPSGNTGELF